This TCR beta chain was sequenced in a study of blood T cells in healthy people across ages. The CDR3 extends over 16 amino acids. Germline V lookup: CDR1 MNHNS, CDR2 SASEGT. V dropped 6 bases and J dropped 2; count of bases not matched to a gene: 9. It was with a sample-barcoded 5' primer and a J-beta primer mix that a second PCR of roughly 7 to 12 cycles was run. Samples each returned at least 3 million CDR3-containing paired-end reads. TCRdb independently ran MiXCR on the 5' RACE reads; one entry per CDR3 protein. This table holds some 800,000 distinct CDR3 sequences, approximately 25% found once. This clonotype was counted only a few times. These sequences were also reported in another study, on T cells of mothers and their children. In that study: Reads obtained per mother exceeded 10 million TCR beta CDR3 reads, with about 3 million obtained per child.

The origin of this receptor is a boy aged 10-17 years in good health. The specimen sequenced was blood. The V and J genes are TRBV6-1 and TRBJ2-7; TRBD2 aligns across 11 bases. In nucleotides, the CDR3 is TGTGCCAGCAGGAACCGGAGACTAGCGGGGACCTACGAGCAGTACTTC. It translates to CASRNRRLAGTYEQYF.